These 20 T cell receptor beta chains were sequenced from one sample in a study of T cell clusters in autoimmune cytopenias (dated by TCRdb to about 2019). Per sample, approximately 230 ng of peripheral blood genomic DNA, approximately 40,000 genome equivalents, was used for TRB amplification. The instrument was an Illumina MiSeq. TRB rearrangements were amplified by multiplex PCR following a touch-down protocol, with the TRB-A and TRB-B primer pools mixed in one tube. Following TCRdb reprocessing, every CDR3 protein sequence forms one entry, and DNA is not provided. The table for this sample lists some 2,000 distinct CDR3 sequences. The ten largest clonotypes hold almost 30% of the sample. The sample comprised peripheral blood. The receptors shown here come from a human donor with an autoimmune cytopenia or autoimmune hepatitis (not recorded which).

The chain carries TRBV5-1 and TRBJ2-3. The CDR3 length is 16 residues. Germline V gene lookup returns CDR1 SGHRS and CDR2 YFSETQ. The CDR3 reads CASTLGRLGSTDTQYF.

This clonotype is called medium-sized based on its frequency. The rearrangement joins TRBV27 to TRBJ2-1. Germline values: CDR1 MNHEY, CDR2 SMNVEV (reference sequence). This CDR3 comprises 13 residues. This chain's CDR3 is CASSLASYNEQFF.

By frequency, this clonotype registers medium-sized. The CDR3 protein is CASRLIQAGPSNEQFF. The V and J genes are TRBV6-1 and TRBJ2-1; no DNA is available, so the TRBD2 call from TCRdb remains unchecked. This CDR3 has 16 amino acids. CDR1 and CDR2 (germline): MNHNS, SASEGT.

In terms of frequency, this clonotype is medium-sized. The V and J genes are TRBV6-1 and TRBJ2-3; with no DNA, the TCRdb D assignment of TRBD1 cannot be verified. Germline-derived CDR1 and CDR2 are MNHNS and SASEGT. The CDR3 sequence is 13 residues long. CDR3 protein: CASSETDRATQYF.

The CDR3 is CASSFSYGTGGNNEQFF. The chain recombines TRBV28 with TRBJ2-1; no DNA is available, so the TRBD1 call from TCRdb remains unchecked. The CDR3 has 17 amino acids. In germline, CDR1 is MDHEN, CDR2 SYDVKM.

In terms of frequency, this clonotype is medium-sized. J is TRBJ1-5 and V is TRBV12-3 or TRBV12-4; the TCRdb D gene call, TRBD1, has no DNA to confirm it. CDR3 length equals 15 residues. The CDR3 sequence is CASSSSPGGNQPQHF.

The CDR3: CARSLGRTDTQYF. The chain uses TRBV5-3 and TRBJ2-3. TRBV5-3 is labeled an ORF, and its function is uncertain. The CDR3 consists of 13 residues.

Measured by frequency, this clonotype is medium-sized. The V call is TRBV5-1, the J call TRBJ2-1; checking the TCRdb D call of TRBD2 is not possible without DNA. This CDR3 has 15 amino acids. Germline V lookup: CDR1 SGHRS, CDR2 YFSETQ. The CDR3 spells CASRPSGSSYNEQFF.

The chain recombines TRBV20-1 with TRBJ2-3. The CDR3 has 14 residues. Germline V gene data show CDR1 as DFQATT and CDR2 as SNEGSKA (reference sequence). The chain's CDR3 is CSAADRATTDTQYF.

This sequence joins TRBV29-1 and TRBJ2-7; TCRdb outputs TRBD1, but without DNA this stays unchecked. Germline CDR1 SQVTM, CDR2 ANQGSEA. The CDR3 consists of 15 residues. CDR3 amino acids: CSVATGDLEDYEQYF.

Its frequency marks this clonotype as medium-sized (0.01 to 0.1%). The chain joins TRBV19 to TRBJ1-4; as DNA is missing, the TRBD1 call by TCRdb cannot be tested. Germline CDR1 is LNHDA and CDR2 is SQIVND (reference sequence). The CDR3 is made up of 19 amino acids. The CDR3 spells CASSILLAGSSATNEKLFF.

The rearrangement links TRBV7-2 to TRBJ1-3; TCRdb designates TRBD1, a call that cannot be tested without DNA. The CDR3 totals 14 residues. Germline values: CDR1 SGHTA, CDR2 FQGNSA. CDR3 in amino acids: CASSLTGIGNTIYF.

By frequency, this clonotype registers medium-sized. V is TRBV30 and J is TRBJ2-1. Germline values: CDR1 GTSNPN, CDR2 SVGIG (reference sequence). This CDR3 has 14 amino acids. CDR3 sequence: CAWSGLWASNEQFF.

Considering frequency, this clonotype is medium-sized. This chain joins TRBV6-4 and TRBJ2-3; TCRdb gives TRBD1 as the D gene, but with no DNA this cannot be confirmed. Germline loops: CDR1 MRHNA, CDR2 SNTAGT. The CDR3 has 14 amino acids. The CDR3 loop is CASSDREGADTQYF.

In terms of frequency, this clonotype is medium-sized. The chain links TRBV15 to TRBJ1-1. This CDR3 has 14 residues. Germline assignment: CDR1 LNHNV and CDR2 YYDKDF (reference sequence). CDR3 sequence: CATSRDRSNTEAFF.

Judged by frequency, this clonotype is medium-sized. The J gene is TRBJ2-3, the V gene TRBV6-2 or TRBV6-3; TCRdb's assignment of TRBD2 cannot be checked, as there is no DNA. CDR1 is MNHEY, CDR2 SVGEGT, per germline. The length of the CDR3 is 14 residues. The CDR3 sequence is CASSPGGPTDTQYF.

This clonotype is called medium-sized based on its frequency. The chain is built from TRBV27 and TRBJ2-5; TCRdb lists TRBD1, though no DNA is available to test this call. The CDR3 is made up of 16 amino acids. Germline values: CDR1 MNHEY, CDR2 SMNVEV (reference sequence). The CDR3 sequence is CASSYAGTGKRETQYF.

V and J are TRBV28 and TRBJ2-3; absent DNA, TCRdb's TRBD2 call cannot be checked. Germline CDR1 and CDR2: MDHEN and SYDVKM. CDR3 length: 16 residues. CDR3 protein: CASSNGGGRAGDTQYF.

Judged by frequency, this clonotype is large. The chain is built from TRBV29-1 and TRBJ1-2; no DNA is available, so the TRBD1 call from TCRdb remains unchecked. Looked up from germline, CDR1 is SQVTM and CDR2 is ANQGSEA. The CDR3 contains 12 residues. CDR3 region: CSVVQGAGGYTF.

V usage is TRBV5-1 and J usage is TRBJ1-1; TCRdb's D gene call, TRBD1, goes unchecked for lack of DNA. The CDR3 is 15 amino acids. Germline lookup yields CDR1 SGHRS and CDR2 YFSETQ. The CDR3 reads CASSSQGPGATEAFF.